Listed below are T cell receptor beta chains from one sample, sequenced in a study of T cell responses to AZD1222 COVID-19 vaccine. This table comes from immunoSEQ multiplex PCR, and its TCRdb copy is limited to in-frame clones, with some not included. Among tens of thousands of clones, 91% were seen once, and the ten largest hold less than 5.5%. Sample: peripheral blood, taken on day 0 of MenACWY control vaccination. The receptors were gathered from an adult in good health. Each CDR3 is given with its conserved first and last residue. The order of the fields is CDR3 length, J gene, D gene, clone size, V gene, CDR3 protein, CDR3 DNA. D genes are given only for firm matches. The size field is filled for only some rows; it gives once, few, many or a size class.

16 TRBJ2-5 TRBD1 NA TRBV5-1 CASSLGRTGVEETQYF TGCGCCAGCAGCTTGGGGAGGACAGGAGTAGAAGAGACCCAGTACTTC
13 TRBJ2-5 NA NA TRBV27 CASSFSPRETQYF TGTGCCAGCAGTTTCTCACCCAGGGAGACCCAGTACTTC
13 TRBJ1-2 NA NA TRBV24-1 CATSGGVDGGYTF TGTGCCACCAGTGGTGGGGTGGATGGTGGCTACACCTTC
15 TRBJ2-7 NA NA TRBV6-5 CASHTGSRALREQYF TGTGCCAGCCACACAGGGAGCAGGGCCCTTCGGGAGCAGTACTTC
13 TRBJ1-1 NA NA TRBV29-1 CSVESQPNTEAFF TGCAGCGTTGAGAGTCAGCCGAACACTGAAGCTTTCTTT
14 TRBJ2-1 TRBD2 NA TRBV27 CASRRAGGPNEQFF TGTGCCAGCAGAAGAGCGGGGGGGCCGAATGAGCAGTTCTTC
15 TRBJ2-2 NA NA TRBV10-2 CASREGTLNTGELFF TGCGCCAGCAGAGAAGGGACCTTGAACACCGGGGAGCTGTTTTTT
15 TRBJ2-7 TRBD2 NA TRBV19 CASSSSGRVPYEQYF TGTGCCAGTAGTAGTAGCGGGAGGGTCCCCTACGAGCAGTACTTC
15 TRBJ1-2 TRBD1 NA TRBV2 CASSDLRDSLYGYTF TGTGCCAGCAGTGACCTAAGGGACAGCCTCTATGGCTACACCTTC
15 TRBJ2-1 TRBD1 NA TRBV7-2 CASSYGQGIYNEQFF TGTGCCAGCAGCTATGGACAGGGGATTTACAATGAGCAGTTCTTC
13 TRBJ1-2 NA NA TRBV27 CASSLDPAWGYTF TGTGCCAGCAGTCTCGATCCTGCCTGGGGCTACACCTTC
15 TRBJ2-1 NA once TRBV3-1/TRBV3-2 CASSTRGETYNEQFF TGTGCCAGCAGCACTAGGGGGGAAACCTACAATGAGCAGTTCTTC
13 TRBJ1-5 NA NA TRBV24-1 CAAQGSRNQPQHF TGTGCCGCCCAGGGGTCCCGCAATCAGCCCCAGCATTTT
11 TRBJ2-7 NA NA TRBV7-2 CASSSAYEQYF TGTGCCAGCAGCTCGGCCTACGAGCAGTACTTC
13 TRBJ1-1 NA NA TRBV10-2 CASSPRANTEAFF TGCGCCAGCAGCCCCAGGGCGAACACTGAAGCTTTCTTT
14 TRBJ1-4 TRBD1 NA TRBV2 CATTGGQPNEKLFF TGTGCCACGACAGGGGGCCAGCCTAATGAAAAACTGTTTTTT
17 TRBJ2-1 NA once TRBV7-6 CASSATPSYSSYNEQFF TGTGCCAGCAGCGCAACTCCTAGTTACTCCTCCTACAATGAGCAGTTCTTC